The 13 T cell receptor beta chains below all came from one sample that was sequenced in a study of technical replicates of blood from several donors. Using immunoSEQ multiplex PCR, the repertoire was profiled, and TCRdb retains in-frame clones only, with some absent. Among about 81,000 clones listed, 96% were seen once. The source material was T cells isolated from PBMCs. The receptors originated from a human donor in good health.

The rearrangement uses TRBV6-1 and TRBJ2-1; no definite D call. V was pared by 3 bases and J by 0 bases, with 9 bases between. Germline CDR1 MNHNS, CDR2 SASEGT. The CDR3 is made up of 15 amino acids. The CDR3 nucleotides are TGTGCCAGCAGTGATCTAGTATTCTCCTACAATGAGCAGTTCTTC. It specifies CASSDLVFSYNEQFF.

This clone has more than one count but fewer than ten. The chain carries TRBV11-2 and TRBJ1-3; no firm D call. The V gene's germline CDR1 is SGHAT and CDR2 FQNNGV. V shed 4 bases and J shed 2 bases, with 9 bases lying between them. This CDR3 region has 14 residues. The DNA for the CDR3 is TGTGCCAGCAGCTCGTCTAGGACTGGAAACACCATATATTTT. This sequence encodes CASSSSRTGNTIYF. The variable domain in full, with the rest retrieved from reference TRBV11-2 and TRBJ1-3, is EAGVAQSPRYKIIEKRQSVAFWCNPISGHATLYWYQQILGQGPKLLIQFQNNGVVDDSQLPKDRFSAERLKGVDSTLKIQPAKLEDSAVYLCASSSSRTGNTIYFGEGSWLTVV.

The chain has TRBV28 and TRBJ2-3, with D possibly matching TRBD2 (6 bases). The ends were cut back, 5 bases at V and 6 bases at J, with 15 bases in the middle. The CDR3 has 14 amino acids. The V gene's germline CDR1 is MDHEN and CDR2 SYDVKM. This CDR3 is CASSAPSSADTQYF. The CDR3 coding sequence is TGTGCCAGCAGTGCCCCATCTAGCGCCGATACGCAGTATTTT.

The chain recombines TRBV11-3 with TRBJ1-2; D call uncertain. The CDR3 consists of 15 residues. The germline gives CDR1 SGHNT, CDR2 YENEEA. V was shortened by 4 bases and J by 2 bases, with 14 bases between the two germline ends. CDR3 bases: TGTGCCAGCAGCTCCGAACTGGGCCCCAACTATGGCTACACCTTC. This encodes CASSSELGPNYGYTF.

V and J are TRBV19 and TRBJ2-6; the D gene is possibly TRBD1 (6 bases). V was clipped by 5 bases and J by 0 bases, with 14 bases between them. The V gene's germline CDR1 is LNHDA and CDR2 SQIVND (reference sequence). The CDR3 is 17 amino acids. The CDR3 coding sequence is TGTGCCAGTAGTTCCCGGGACACTCTCTCTGGGGCCAACGTCCTGACTTTC. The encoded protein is CASSSRDTLSGANVLTF.

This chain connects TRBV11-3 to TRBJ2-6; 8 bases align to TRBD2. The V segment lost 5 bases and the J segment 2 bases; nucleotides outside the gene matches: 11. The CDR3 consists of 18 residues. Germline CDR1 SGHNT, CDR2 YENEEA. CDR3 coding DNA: TGTGCCAGCAGCACCTGGACTAGCAGGGCTACTGGGGCCAACGTCCTGACTTTC. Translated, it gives CASSTWTSRATGANVLTF.

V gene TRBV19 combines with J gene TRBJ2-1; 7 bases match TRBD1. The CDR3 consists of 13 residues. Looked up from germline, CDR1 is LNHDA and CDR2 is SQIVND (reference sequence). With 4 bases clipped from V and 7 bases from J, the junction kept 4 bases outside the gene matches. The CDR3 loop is CASSKGGTNEQFF. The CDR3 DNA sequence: TGTGCCAGTAGTAAAGGGGGCACGAATGAGCAGTTCTTC.

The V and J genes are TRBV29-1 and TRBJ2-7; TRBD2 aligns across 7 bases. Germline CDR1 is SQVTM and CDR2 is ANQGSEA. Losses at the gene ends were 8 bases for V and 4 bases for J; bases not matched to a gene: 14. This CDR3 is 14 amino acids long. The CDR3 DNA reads TGCAGCCCAGAGGAGGGCGGGGGAGGTTACGAGCAGTACTTC. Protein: CSPEEGGGGYEQYF.

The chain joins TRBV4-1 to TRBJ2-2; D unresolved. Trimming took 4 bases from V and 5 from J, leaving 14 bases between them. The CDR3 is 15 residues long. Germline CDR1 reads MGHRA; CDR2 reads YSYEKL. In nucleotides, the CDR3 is TGCGCCAGCAGCCGCAGCATCGGAGCTACCGGGGAGCTGTTTTTT. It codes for CASSRSIGATGELFF.

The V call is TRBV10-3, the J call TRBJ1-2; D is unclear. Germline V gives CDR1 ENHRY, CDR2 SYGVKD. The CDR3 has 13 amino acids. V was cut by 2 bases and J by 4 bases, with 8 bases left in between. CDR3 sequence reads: CAISEGGIYGYTF. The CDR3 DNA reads TGTGCCATCAGTGAGGGAGGGATCTATGGCTACACCTTC.

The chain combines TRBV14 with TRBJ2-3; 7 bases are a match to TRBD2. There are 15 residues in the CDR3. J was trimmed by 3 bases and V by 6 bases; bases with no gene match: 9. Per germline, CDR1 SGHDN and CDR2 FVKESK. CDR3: CASSLVQGGTDTQYF. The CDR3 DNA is TGTGCCAGCAGTTTAGTGCAGGGAGGGACAGATACGCAGTATTTT.

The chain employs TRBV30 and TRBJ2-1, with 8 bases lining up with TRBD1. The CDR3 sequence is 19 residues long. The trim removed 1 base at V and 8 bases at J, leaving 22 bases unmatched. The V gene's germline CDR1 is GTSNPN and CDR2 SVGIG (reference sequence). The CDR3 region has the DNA TGTGCCTGGAGTGGATTGTACACTAACCGGGACAGGTCCAGCGATGAGCAGTTCTTC. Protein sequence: CAWSGLYTNRDRSSDEQFF.

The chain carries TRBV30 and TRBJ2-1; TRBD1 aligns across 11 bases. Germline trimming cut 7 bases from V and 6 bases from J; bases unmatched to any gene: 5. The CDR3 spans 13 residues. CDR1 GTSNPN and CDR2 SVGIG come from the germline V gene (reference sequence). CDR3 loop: CASSGQGVNEQFF. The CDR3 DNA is TGTGCCTCTTCGGGACAGGGGGTCAATGAGCAGTTCTTC.